Listed here is a single T cell receptor beta chain. The sample providers were healthy Caucasian people from Russia, aged about 6 to 95. Per individual sample, total RNA of at least 5.5 micrograms was extracted. The CDR3 is 15 residues long. Germline CDR1 is DFQATT and CDR2 is SNEGSKA (reference sequence). V dropped 2 bases and J dropped 2; count of bases not matched to a gene: 6. The data originate from a study of blood T cells in healthy people across ages. Combining a sample-barcoded 5' primer with a J-beta primer mix, a second PCR ran for roughly 6 to 11 cycles. TCRdb called the 5' RACE reads again in MiXCR, with one record for every CDR3 protein. Of fewer than 750,000 distinct CDR3 sequences in the sample, under 65% were seen once.

This receptor was identified in a woman at least 80 years old in good health. The chain uses TRBV20-1 and TRBJ1-2, with TRBD1 identical over 9 bases. The material sequenced was blood. For the CDR3, the DNA is TGCAGTGCTAGACTTAACAGGGGGCGGAACTATGGCTACACCTTC. Translated: CSARLNRGRNYGYTF.